The rows below give T cell receptor beta chains drawn from one sample of a study of glioma-infiltrating T cells after dendritic cell vaccination. The data were produced by immunoSEQ multiplex PCR, yet TCRdb's version contains in-frame clones alone and is incomplete. Among roughly 51,000 clones listed, roughly 87% were seen once. The specimen was blood, collected before dendritic cell vaccination. The source of these receptors is a human donor with glioblastoma. The CDR3 runs from the conserved cysteine through the conserved F or W. Fields, in order: J gene, clone size, V gene, D gene, CDR3 DNA, CDR3 protein. A D gene is named only where the DNA matches it firmly. Size is stated for part of the rows, as once, few or many counts, or as a class when the clone is expanded.

j_call: TRBJ1-2
clone_size: NA
v_call: TRBV5-4
d_call: TRBD1
cdr3_nt: TGTGCCAGCAGCTCCCGGGACAGGGGGCGGGAGGACTATGGCTACACCTTC
cdr3_aa: CASSSRDRGREDYGYTF

j_call: TRBJ2-7
clone_size: NA
v_call: TRBV6-6
d_call: NA
cdr3_nt: TGTGCCAGCAGTTGGACATACGAGCAGTACTTC
cdr3_aa: CASSWTYEQYF

j_call: TRBJ2-1
clone_size: NA
v_call: TRBV7-3
d_call: TRBD2
cdr3_nt: TGTGCCAGCAGCAAATTAGCGGGAGGCCCTGATGAGCAGTTCTTC
cdr3_aa: CASSKLAGGPDEQFF

j_call: TRBJ1-2
clone_size: few
v_call: TRBV5-4
d_call: NA
cdr3_nt: TGTGCCAGCAGCTTTACCTACAACTATGGCTACACCTTC
cdr3_aa: CASSFTYNYGYTF

j_call: TRBJ2-1
clone_size: NA
v_call: TRBV5-1
d_call: TRBD2
cdr3_nt: TGCGCCAGCAGCTTGGGGTCTAGCGGGGGATACAATGAGCAGTTCTTC
cdr3_aa: CASSLGSSGGYNEQFF

j_call: TRBJ1-4
clone_size: NA
v_call: TRBV9
d_call: TRBD1
cdr3_nt: TGTGCCAGCAGCGCGACAGGGCGGTGGGGTGAAAAACTGTTTTTT
cdr3_aa: CASSATGRWGEKLFF

j_call: TRBJ2-7
clone_size: once
v_call: TRBV5-1
d_call: NA
cdr3_nt: TGCGCCAGCAGCTTCGGTAGCGGTTCCTACGAGCAGTACTTC
cdr3_aa: CASSFGSGSYEQYF

j_call: TRBJ2-7
clone_size: NA
v_call: TRBV29-1
d_call: TRBD1
cdr3_nt: TGCAGCGTTGTCTTCAGGGACAGGGGTTCCTACGAGCAGTACTTC
cdr3_aa: CSVVFRDRGSYEQYF

j_call: TRBJ1-3
clone_size: NA
v_call: TRBV19
d_call: NA
cdr3_nt: TGTGCCAGTAGTATCCTCGGGATTGGGAGCTCTGGAAACACCATATATTTT
cdr3_aa: CASSILGIGSSGNTIYF

j_call: TRBJ1-2
clone_size: NA
v_call: TRBV18
d_call: NA
cdr3_nt: TGTGCCAGCTCACCGCTCAGACAGGACTATGGCTACACCTTC
cdr3_aa: CASSPLRQDYGYTF

j_call: TRBJ2-1
clone_size: NA
v_call: TRBV9
d_call: NA
cdr3_nt: TGTGCCAGCAGCGTAGGAAGCGGCTCCTACAATGAGCAGTTCTTC
cdr3_aa: CASSVGSGSYNEQFF

j_call: TRBJ2-5
clone_size: NA
v_call: TRBV14
d_call: TRBD2
cdr3_nt: TGTGCCAGCAGCCCCAGACTAGCGGGAGCGTGGGAGACCCAGTACTTC
cdr3_aa: CASSPRLAGAWETQYF

j_call: TRBJ2-3
clone_size: once
v_call: TRBV18
d_call: NA
cdr3_nt: TGTGCCAGCTCACCCCTGCGGGTGTCTAGCACAGATACGCAGTATTTT
cdr3_aa: CASSPLRVSSTDTQYF

j_call: TRBJ1-1
clone_size: NA
v_call: TRBV9
d_call: TRBD1
cdr3_nt: TGTGCCAGCAGCGCCGGGATGGGACAGGGGGGGACTGAAGCTTTCTTT
cdr3_aa: CASSAGMGQGGTEAFF

j_call: TRBJ2-7
clone_size: NA
v_call: TRBV7-8
d_call: TRBD1
cdr3_nt: TGTGCCAGCAGCCCCGACGGACAGGGGACCTACGAGCAGTACTTC
cdr3_aa: CASSPDGQGTYEQYF

j_call: TRBJ2-1
clone_size: NA
v_call: TRBV11-2
d_call: NA
cdr3_nt: TGTGCCAGCAGCTTTTGGGAGGAGCAGTTCTTC
cdr3_aa: CASSFWEEQFF

j_call: TRBJ2-1
clone_size: few
v_call: TRBV2
d_call: TRBD2
cdr3_nt: TGTGCCAGCAACCTAGCGGGAGGGCCGGGTGAGCAGTTCTTC
cdr3_aa: CASNLAGGPGEQFF

j_call: TRBJ2-7
clone_size: NA
v_call: TRBV30
d_call: NA
cdr3_nt: TGTGCCTGGAGTCCCGCCTACGAGCAGTACTTC
cdr3_aa: CAWSPAYEQYF

j_call: TRBJ1-1
clone_size: NA
v_call: TRBV5-1
d_call: NA
cdr3_nt: TGCGCCAGCAGCCCCCTTCGGGAGGTCAGGATGAACACTGAAGCTTTCTTT
cdr3_aa: CASSPLREVRMNTEAFF

j_call: TRBJ1-6
clone_size: NA
v_call: TRBV5-1
d_call: NA
cdr3_nt: TGCGCCAGCAGCCCCCAGGGTTTTGCACCCCTCCACTTT
cdr3_aa: CASSPQGFAPLHF

j_call: TRBJ2-1
clone_size: NA
v_call: TRBV7-3
d_call: TRBD1
cdr3_nt: TGTGCCAGCAACCCCGGGACAGGGGACTACAATGAGCAGTTCTTC
cdr3_aa: CASNPGTGDYNEQFF

j_call: TRBJ2-1
clone_size: NA
v_call: TRBV6-1
d_call: TRBD2
cdr3_nt: TGTGCCAGCAGTGAAAGGGCTAGCGGGAGGGGTGAGCAGTTCTTC
cdr3_aa: CASSERASGRGEQFF

j_call: TRBJ2-7
clone_size: NA
v_call: TRBV27
d_call: NA
cdr3_nt: TGTGCCAGCAGTTTTGGGGGCTCCGAGCAGTACTTC
cdr3_aa: CASSFGGSEQYF

j_call: TRBJ2-6
clone_size: NA
v_call: TRBV19
d_call: TRBD1
cdr3_nt: TGTGCCAGTAGTATCCAGGGGGCTGGGGCCAACGTCCTGACTTTC
cdr3_aa: CASSIQGAGANVLTF

j_call: TRBJ1-1
clone_size: NA
v_call: TRBV4-1
d_call: NA
cdr3_nt: TGCGCCAGCAGCCAAGAGGACACCGGGACTAGGGCTTTCTTT
cdr3_aa: CASSQEDTGTRAFF

j_call: TRBJ1-1
clone_size: NA
v_call: TRBV19
d_call: NA
cdr3_nt: TGTGCCAGTAGTGGGGGAGGGGTGGCTGAAGCTTTCTTT
cdr3_aa: CASSGGGVAEAFF

j_call: TRBJ1-1
clone_size: NA
v_call: TRBV11-2
d_call: NA
cdr3_nt: TGTGCCAGCAGCTTCACGACCGGGGATGGGGCTTTCTTT
cdr3_aa: CASSFTTGDGAFF

j_call: TRBJ1-2
clone_size: NA
v_call: TRBV5-5
d_call: NA
cdr3_nt: TGTGCCAGCAGCCGGCCGTGGGGGGGTTCGGGCTACACCTTC
cdr3_aa: CASSRPWGGSGYTF

j_call: TRBJ1-3
clone_size: NA
v_call: TRBV19
d_call: NA
cdr3_nt: TGTGCCAGTAACCAAGGAGTAGTGGTTGGAAACACCATATATTTT
cdr3_aa: CASNQGVVVGNTIYF

j_call: TRBJ1-5
clone_size: NA
v_call: TRBV6-5
d_call: TRBD1
cdr3_nt: TGTGCCAGCGGGCAGGGGGGCCACCAGCCCCAGCATTTT
cdr3_aa: CASGQGGHQPQHF

j_call: TRBJ2-2
clone_size: NA
v_call: TRBV5-1
d_call: NA
cdr3_nt: TGCGCCAGCAGCCCGGAGGCTACCGGGGAGCTGTTTTTT
cdr3_aa: CASSPEATGELFF

j_call: TRBJ2-7
clone_size: NA
v_call: TRBV29-1
d_call: NA
cdr3_nt: TGCAGCGTTGAAGACGGAGGCTACGAGCAGTACTTC
cdr3_aa: CSVEDGGYEQYF

j_call: TRBJ2-7
clone_size: NA
v_call: TRBV7-2
d_call: NA
cdr3_nt: TGTGCCAACCTGGGCGGGGCCCCCTCCTACGAGCAGTACTTC
cdr3_aa: CANLGGAPSYEQYF